One T cell receptor (beta chain) is described in this entry. The data stem from a study of blood T cell repertoires in COVID-19. Looking at the study overall: Sites in the United States, Italy and Spain provided acute and convalescent COVID-19 samples. In each case, the material was cDNA or gDNA derived from T cells, B-cell-depleted T cells, or PBMCs.

In the authors' methods: Amplified reference gene primers provided the basis for estimating nucleated cell counts. The method was immunoSEQ multiplex PCR; TCRdb's version includes in-frame clones alone and lacks a portion of them. The V and J calls and clone size are taken from that table; D and trimming were inferred from the DNA. This sample yields about 140,000 clones, of which approximately 86% are seen a single time; 7.5% to 8.5% belongs to the top ten. Between the trimmed V and J ends, which lost 0 bases and 7 bases, there was a span of 13 bases. This CDR3 spans 16 amino acids. Germline CDR1 reads MNHEY; CDR2 reads SVGAGI.

The clonotype was recovered from a woman aged 55-69 years with acute or convalescent COVID-19. The V call is TRBV6-5, the J call TRBJ1-6; weak D call: TRBD1 (6 bases). Sequenced: peripheral blood. The CDR3 nucleotides read TGTGCCAGCAGTTACTCGGGGGGGCCAGGGAATTCACCCCTCCACTTT. This sequence encodes CASSYSGGPGNSPLHF.